This T cell receptor (beta chain) came from a study of blood T cell repertoires in COVID-19. Turning to the study itself: Nucleic acid was either cDNA or gDNA, and it came from T cells, B-cell-depleted T cells, or PBMCs.

Libraries were prepared by immunoSEQ multiplex PCR; TCRdb keeps only in-frame clonotypes and omits some of them. The sample yields some 68,000 clones, roughly 87% seen once. V lost 2 bases and J 7 bases, leaving 7 bases between the germline ends. The CDR3 has 11 residues. Germline V gives CDR1 SGHNT, CDR2 YYREEE (reference sequence). What was sequenced was peripheral blood. The V and J genes are TRBV5-4 and TRBJ2-7; D gene ambiguous. This receptor was obtained from a man in his forties or fifties with COVID-19, enrolled during active disease. CDR3 protein: CASSLTSEQYF. CDR3 in DNA: TGTGCCAGCAGCTTAACTTCGGAGCAGTACTTC.